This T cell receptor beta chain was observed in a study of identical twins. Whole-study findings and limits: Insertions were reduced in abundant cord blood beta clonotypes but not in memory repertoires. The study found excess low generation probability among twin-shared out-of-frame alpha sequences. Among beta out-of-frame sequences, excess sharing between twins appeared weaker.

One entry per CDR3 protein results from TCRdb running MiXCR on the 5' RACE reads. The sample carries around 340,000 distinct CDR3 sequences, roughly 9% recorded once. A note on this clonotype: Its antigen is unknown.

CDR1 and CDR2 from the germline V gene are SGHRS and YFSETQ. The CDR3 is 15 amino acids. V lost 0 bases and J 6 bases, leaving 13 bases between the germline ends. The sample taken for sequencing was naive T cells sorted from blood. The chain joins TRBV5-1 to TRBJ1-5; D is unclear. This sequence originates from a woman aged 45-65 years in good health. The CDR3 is CASSLAGGGGQPQHF. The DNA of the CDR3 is TGCGCCAGCAGCTTGGCCGGAGGAGGAGGTCAGCCCCAGCATTTT.